Sequencing of this T cell receptor beta chain was carried out in a study of T-cell reconstitution after alpha-beta-depleted transplantation in children (dated by TCRdb to the mid-2010s). Regarding the research as a whole: Using TCR repertoire profiling, the study quantitatively followed how T-cell immune reconstitution unfolded in children after TCRalphabeta/CD19-depleted allogeneic hematopoietic cell transplantation. Study-wide findings and limitations: Hyperexpanded clone frequencies declined over subsequent months; after one year, T-cell counts and TCRbeta diversity were mostly attributed to newly produced T cells. The high TCRbeta diversity at day 60 in some patients was ascribed to recipient T cells and intrathymic progenitors that had survived conditioning. The apparently early recovery of alphabetaT-cell counts about two months after transplant reportedly depended on only several hundred rapidly expanded clones that came from non-depleted graft cells.

On this clonotype: Its antigen is unknown. Base qualities are missing; no much larger clone stands one base away.

The library was produced with PCR. TCRdb shows the sequencer as Illumina HiSeq 2500. To normalize quantification of the TCRbeta repertoire, the TCR libraries were built with molecular barcoding that relied on unique molecular identifiers. TCRdb cleaned the public reads at Q25 with fastp, built clones with MiXCR and kept in-frame beta chains. Rows merge per CDR3 protein into single entries with the most common DNA and genes. For this sample the table gives about 240,000 distinct CDR3 sequences, of which roughly 25% were detected only once. 2.6% of the sample is held by the ten biggest clonotypes. Relative to germline, V is missing 5 bases and J is missing 9 bases, with 3 bases of the junction outside any gene match. From its cysteine to its phenylalanine, the CDR3 spans 13 amino acids. Only the CDR3 DNA is retained, 39 bases long and in frame from the first base. CDR1 and CDR2, per the germline V gene (reference sequence), are DFQATT and SNEGSKA.

According to the study, the label for this sample's treatment or condition signals: allogeneic hematopoietic cell transplantation with graft depleted of TCRalphabeta T cells and CD19 B cells. Transplant recipients were children who received TCRalphabeta/CD19-depleted allogeneic hematopoietic cell grafts. The TCR originated in a girl aged 2 to 10 with Fanconi anemia, due to receive a stem cell transplant. The sequence joins TRBV20-1 to TRBJ2-1, and 14 junction bases match TRBD2. The starting material was PBMCs, obtained before TCRalphabeta/CD19-depleted stem cell transplant. The sequence in DNA is TGCAGTGCTGGGGGACTAGCGGGGGTTGAGCAGTTCTTC. Its protein product is CSAGGLAGVEQFF.